This T cell receptor beta chain was captured in a study of T cell responses to AZD1222 COVID-19 vaccine. The germline CDR1 and CDR2 sequences are KGHDR and SFDVKD. CDR3 length: 13 amino acids. V gave up 3 bases and J gave up 4 bases, with 8 bases separating them. The protocol was immunoSEQ multiplex PCR, while the TCRdb copy is restricted to in-frame clones and leaves out a portion. The sample carries some 160,000 clones, around nine tenths recorded once. Specimen: peripheral blood, collected on day 0 of AZD1222 vaccination. The V gene is TRBV24-1, the J gene TRBJ1-2; D gene unclear. The source is an adult in good health. This chain's CDR3 is CATSDDGIYGYTF. The CDR3 DNA reads TGTGCCACCAGTGATGACGGAATCTATGGCTACACCTTC.